The 17 T cell receptor beta chains in this list originate from one sample, sequenced in a study of blood T cell repertoires in COVID-19. Generated by immunoSEQ multiplex PCR, the TCRdb table keeps only in-frame clones and is missing some. The sample has roughly 250,000 clones; roughly 80% are singletons. The sequencing sample was made of peripheral blood. These receptors were collected from a woman at least 80 years old with acute or convalescent COVID-19.

For this clone: Other DNA variants within this sample encode the same CDR3. The V gene is TRBV7-2, the J gene TRBJ2-2, with TRBD2 matching over 7 bases. This CDR3 contains 14 residues. Trimming at V came to 1 base and at J to 4 bases, leaving 0 bases not matched to a gene. In germline, CDR1 is SGHTA, CDR2 FQGNSA. The CDR3 nucleotides read TGTGCCAGCAGCTTAGGACTAGCCACCGGGGAGCTGTTTTTT. Translated, it gives CASSLGLATGELFF.

The table lists this clone with a count of one. J is TRBJ2-1 and V is TRBV29-1; the D gene is possibly TRBD2 (5 bases). The CDR3 is made up of 13 amino acids. CDR1 is SQVTM, CDR2 ANQGSEA, per germline. The V end lost 2 bases, the J end lost 10 bases, and 15 bases lay between the germline ends. The chain's CDR3 is CSVEKDPRGEQFF. The CDR3 DNA follows: TGCAGCGTTGAAAAGGACCCCCGAGGGGAGCAGTTCTTC.

The V call is TRBV11-2, the J call TRBJ2-5, with D perhaps TRBD1 (7 bases). This CDR3 is built from 14 residues. The germline CDR1 and CDR2 sequences are SGHAT and FQNNGV. V was cut by 4 bases and J by 4 bases, with 13 bases left in between. This CDR3 reads CASSSNRGGETQYF. The CDR3 DNA reads as TGTGCCAGCAGCTCAAACAGGGGAGGAGAGACCCAGTACTTC.

The rearrangement links TRBV7-9 to TRBJ2-7; 9 bases agree with TRBD1. The junction had 5 bases not matched to a gene; V was cut back by 4 bases and J by 1 base. This CDR3 spans 15 amino acids. Germline V gene sequence: CDR1 SEHNR, CDR2 FQNEAQ (reference sequence). In DNA form, the CDR3 reads TGTGCCAGCAGCTCCGGGACAGGGCGTTCCTACGAGCAGTACTTC. It yields the protein CASSSGTGRSYEQYF.

The genes are TRBV7-9 and TRBJ2-1; 9 positions match TRBD1. The V gene end was trimmed by 4 bases and the J gene end by 5 bases; junction bases not matched to a gene: 6. Germline values: CDR1 SEHNR, CDR2 FQNEAQ (reference sequence). CDR3 length: 15 residues. The CDR3 is CASSSPWTGDNEQFF. The CDR3 DNA follows: TGTGCCAGCAGCTCCCCTTGGACAGGGGACAATGAGCAGTTCTTC.

This chain links TRBV9 with TRBJ2-3; 9 bases line up with TRBD2. V lost 0 bases, J lost 4 bases, and 6 bases stayed unmatched. Germline V gene lookup returns CDR1 SGDLS and CDR2 YYNGEE. This CDR3 is 16 amino acids long. The CDR3 DNA reads TGTGCCAGCAGCGTAGTTAGCGGGGGAGGAGCAGATACGCAGTATTTT. Encoded protein: CASSVVSGGGADTQYF. The complete variable domain, with remaining parts taken from reference TRBV9 and TRBJ2-3, reads DSGVTQTPKHLITATGQRVTLRCSPRSGDLSVYWYQQSLDQGLQFLIQYYNGEERAKGNILERFSAQQFPDLHSELNLSSLELGDSALYFCASSVVSGGGADTQYFGPGTRLTVL.

This rearrangement joins TRBV7-9 to TRBJ2-5; D is possibly TRBD2 (6 bases). The germline V gene has CDR1 SEHNR and CDR2 FQNEAQ (reference sequence). Trimming shortened V by 6 bases and J by 2 bases, and 13 bases separated the two germline ends. The length of the CDR3 is 14 residues. The CDR3 DNA reads as TGTGCCAGCAGGAGGGGCCGGGGGCAAGAGACCCAGTACTTC. This sequence encodes CASRRGRGQETQYF.

This clone is a singleton in its sample. The genes are TRBV3-1 (or the pseudogene TRBV3-2) and TRBJ1-2; D is possibly TRBD1 (5 bases). The germline CDR1 and CDR2 sequences are LGHDT and YNNKEL (reference sequence). This CDR3 has 13 amino acids. V lost 1 base and J lost 7, with 10 bases in between. The CDR3 DNA follows: TGTGCCAGCAGCCAAGGGGGCCCCGCTGGCTACACCTTC. Its protein product is CASSQGGPAGYTF.

This clone was observed a handful of times. V usage is TRBV10-3 and J usage is TRBJ1-6; 11 nucleotides agree with TRBD1. Germline CDR1 reads ENHRY; CDR2 reads SYGVKD. This CDR3 has 15 residues. V lost 10 bases to trimming and J lost 8 bases; unmatched junction nucleotides: 10. This CDR3 reads CATRGTGGGDSPLHF. DNA for the CDR3: TGTGCCACCCGGGGGACAGGGGGAGGAGATTCACCCCTCCACTTT.

The genes are TRBV2 and TRBJ1-1, with 10 positions matching TRBD1. CDR3 length equals 13 residues. The junction had 3 bases not matched to a gene; V was cut back by 11 bases and J by 0 bases. Germline V lookup: CDR1 SNHLY, CDR2 FYNNEI. As DNA, the CDR3 is TGTGCCGGACAGGGGGACATGAACACTGAAGCTTTCTTT. Translating gives CAGQGDMNTEAFF.

For this clone: Other DNA sequences of this sample code for an identical CDR3. The rearrangement joins TRBV2 to TRBJ2-5; tentatively, D is TRBD2 (7 bases). V was trimmed by 3 bases and J by 4 bases, leaving 12 bases between them. Germline V lookup: CDR1 SNHLY, CDR2 FYNNEI. The CDR3 is made up of 14 amino acids. As DNA, the CDR3 is TGTGCCAGCAGTGATTCGGGGGGCTTAGAGACCCAGTACTTC. Translating gives CASSDSGGLETQYF. The entire variable domain, with the rest obtained from reference TRBV2 and TRBJ2-5, is as follows: EPEVTQTPSHQVTQMGQEVILRCVPISNHLYFYWYRQILGQKVEFLVSFYNNEISEKSEIFDDQFSVERPDGSNFTLKIRSTKLEDSAMYFCASSDSGGLETQYFGPGTRLLVL.

This chain uses TRBV2 with TRBJ1-5, with 7 bases aligning to TRBD1. The CDR3 loop spans 18 amino acids. V gave up 3 bases and J gave up 0 bases; unmatched junction bases: 11. From germline, CDR1 is SNHLY and CDR2 FYNNEI. CDR3 in DNA: TGTGCCAGCAGTGATGCCGACGGGACAGCTCATAGCAATCAGCCCCAGCATTTT. This encodes CASSDADGTAHSNQPQHF.

The gene calls are TRBV5-1 and TRBJ2-2; 8 positions agree with TRBD2. The CDR3 covers 15 residues. Germline lookup yields CDR1 SGHRS and CDR2 YFSETQ. V lost 0 bases and J lost 8; bases outside the gene matches: 6. The CDR3 sequence: CASSLAGTSQGELFF. CDR3 bases: TGCGCCAGCAGCTTGGCCGGGACTAGTCAAGGGGAGCTGTTTTTT. Full variable domain (rest looked up from reference TRBV5-1 and TRBJ2-2): KAGVTQTPRYLIKTRGQQVTLSCSPISGHRSVSWYQQTPGQGLQFLFEYFSETQRNKGNFPGRFSGRQFSNSRSEMNVSTLELGDSALYLCASSLAGTSQGELFFGEGSRLTVL.

The J gene is TRBJ2-1, the V gene TRBV18, with a possible D match to TRBD1 (6 bases). The CDR3 contains 14 residues. From germline, CDR1 is KGHSH and CDR2 LQKENI. V lost 3 bases and J 5 bases, leaving 11 bases between the germline ends. The CDR3 DNA reads TGTGCCAGCTCACCGGTGGGGGCCCACAATGAGCAGTTCTTC. The encoded protein is CASSPVGAHNEQFF.

The CDR3 DNA follows: TGCAGCGTGGCTGCAGGGTCGGTCGGGACCCAGTACTTC. It translates to CSVAAGSVGTQYF. The rearrangement uses TRBV29-1 and TRBJ2-5; weak D call: TRBD1 (5 bases). V lost 6 bases and J 7 bases, leaving 18 bases between the germline ends. The CDR3 covers 13 residues. From germline, CDR1 is SQVTM and CDR2 ANQGSEA.

The chain uses TRBV28 and TRBJ1-2; D might be TRBD1 (5 bases). CDR3 length: 16 amino acids. Between the trimmed V and J ends, which lost 2 bases and 3 bases, there was a span of 16 bases. Germline values: CDR1 MDHEN, CDR2 SYDVKM. CDR3 loop: CASSLPGGAVDYGYTF. The CDR3 DNA reads TGTGCCAGCAGTTTACCCGGAGGGGCCGTGGACTATGGCTACACCTTC.

This clone has a single count. The chain joins TRBV7-2 to TRBJ2-6; TRBD2 aligns across 9 bases. CDR3 size: 18 residues. In germline, CDR1 is SGHTA, CDR2 FQGNSA. The V segment lost 3 bases and the J segment 4 bases; nucleotides outside the gene matches: 10. CDR3 bases: TGTGCCAGCAGCTTTCGGCGGGGGGGCCTTGGAGGGGCCAACGTCCTGACTTTC. It encodes CASSFRRGGLGGANVLTF.